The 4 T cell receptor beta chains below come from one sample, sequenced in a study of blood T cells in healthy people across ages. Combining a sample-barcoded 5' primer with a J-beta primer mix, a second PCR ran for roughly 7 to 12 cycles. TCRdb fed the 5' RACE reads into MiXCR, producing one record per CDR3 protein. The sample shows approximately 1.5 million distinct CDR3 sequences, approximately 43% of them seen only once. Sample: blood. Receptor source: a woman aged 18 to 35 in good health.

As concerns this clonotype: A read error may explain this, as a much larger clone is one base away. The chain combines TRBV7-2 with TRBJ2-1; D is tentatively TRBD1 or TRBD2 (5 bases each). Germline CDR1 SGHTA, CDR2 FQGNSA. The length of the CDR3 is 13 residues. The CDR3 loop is CVSSRGAYNEQFF. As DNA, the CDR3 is TGTGTCAGCAGTCGAGGGGCCTACAATGAGCAGTTCTTC. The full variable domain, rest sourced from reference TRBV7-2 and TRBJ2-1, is GAGVSQSPSNKVTEKGKDVELRCDPISGHTALYWYRQSLGQGLEFLIYFQGNSAPDKSGLPSDRFSAERTGGSVSTLTIQRTQQEDSAVYLCVSSRGAYNEQFFGPGTRLTVL.

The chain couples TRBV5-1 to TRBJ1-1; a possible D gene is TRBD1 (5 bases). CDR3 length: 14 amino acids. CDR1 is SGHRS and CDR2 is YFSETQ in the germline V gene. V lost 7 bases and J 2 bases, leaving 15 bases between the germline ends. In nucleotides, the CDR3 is TGCGCCAGCTCCGGCGCAGGGTACAACACTGAAGCTTTCTTT. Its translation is CASSGAGYNTEAFF.

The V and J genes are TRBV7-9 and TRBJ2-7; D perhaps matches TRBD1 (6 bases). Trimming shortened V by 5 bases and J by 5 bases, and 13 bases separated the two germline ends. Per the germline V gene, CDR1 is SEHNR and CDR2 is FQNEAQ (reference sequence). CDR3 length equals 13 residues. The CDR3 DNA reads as TGTGCCAGCAGCCCACAGGGTTACCACGAGCAGTACTTC. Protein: CASSPQGYHEQYF.

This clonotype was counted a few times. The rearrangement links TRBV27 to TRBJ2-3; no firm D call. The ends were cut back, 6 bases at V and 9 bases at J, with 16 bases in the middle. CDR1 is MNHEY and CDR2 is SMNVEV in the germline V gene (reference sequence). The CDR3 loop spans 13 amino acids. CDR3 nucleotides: TGTGCCAGCAGCCCCGGGCCCCAGAGAACGCAGTATTTT. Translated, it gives CASSPGPQRTQYF.